Sequencing of this TCR beta chain was carried out in a study of T cells in localized non-small cell lung cancer. Study-wide results and caveats: As only one tumor region underwent sequencing, heterogeneity remains possible. Uninvolved neighboring lung showed the greatest T cell clonality, exceeding tumor. Longer overall survival was seen with higher T cell density measured in blood. Adjacent lung had a median roughly 60 of the 100 largest tumor clones.

This clone was seen more than once but under ten times. What it binds is unknown. Produced via immunoSEQ multiplex PCR; TCRdb's table is partial and in-frame only. Of 4,000 to 4,500 clones in the sample, around 40% were seen once. Germline V gene sequence: CDR1 SGHRS, CDR2 YFSETQ. V dropped 0 bases and J dropped 2; count of bases not matched to a gene: 3. The CDR3 is made up of 15 amino acids. The starting material was lung tumor tissue, obtained before any cancer treatment. The V call is TRBV5-1, the J call TRBJ2-7, with 9 bases lining up with TRBD2. The source is a woman between 40 and 69 years old with stage I lung adenocarcinoma. DNA of the CDR3: TGCGCCAGCAGCTTGGAATTAGCGGGGGCCTACGAGCAGTACTTC. Encoded protein: CASSLELAGAYEQYF.